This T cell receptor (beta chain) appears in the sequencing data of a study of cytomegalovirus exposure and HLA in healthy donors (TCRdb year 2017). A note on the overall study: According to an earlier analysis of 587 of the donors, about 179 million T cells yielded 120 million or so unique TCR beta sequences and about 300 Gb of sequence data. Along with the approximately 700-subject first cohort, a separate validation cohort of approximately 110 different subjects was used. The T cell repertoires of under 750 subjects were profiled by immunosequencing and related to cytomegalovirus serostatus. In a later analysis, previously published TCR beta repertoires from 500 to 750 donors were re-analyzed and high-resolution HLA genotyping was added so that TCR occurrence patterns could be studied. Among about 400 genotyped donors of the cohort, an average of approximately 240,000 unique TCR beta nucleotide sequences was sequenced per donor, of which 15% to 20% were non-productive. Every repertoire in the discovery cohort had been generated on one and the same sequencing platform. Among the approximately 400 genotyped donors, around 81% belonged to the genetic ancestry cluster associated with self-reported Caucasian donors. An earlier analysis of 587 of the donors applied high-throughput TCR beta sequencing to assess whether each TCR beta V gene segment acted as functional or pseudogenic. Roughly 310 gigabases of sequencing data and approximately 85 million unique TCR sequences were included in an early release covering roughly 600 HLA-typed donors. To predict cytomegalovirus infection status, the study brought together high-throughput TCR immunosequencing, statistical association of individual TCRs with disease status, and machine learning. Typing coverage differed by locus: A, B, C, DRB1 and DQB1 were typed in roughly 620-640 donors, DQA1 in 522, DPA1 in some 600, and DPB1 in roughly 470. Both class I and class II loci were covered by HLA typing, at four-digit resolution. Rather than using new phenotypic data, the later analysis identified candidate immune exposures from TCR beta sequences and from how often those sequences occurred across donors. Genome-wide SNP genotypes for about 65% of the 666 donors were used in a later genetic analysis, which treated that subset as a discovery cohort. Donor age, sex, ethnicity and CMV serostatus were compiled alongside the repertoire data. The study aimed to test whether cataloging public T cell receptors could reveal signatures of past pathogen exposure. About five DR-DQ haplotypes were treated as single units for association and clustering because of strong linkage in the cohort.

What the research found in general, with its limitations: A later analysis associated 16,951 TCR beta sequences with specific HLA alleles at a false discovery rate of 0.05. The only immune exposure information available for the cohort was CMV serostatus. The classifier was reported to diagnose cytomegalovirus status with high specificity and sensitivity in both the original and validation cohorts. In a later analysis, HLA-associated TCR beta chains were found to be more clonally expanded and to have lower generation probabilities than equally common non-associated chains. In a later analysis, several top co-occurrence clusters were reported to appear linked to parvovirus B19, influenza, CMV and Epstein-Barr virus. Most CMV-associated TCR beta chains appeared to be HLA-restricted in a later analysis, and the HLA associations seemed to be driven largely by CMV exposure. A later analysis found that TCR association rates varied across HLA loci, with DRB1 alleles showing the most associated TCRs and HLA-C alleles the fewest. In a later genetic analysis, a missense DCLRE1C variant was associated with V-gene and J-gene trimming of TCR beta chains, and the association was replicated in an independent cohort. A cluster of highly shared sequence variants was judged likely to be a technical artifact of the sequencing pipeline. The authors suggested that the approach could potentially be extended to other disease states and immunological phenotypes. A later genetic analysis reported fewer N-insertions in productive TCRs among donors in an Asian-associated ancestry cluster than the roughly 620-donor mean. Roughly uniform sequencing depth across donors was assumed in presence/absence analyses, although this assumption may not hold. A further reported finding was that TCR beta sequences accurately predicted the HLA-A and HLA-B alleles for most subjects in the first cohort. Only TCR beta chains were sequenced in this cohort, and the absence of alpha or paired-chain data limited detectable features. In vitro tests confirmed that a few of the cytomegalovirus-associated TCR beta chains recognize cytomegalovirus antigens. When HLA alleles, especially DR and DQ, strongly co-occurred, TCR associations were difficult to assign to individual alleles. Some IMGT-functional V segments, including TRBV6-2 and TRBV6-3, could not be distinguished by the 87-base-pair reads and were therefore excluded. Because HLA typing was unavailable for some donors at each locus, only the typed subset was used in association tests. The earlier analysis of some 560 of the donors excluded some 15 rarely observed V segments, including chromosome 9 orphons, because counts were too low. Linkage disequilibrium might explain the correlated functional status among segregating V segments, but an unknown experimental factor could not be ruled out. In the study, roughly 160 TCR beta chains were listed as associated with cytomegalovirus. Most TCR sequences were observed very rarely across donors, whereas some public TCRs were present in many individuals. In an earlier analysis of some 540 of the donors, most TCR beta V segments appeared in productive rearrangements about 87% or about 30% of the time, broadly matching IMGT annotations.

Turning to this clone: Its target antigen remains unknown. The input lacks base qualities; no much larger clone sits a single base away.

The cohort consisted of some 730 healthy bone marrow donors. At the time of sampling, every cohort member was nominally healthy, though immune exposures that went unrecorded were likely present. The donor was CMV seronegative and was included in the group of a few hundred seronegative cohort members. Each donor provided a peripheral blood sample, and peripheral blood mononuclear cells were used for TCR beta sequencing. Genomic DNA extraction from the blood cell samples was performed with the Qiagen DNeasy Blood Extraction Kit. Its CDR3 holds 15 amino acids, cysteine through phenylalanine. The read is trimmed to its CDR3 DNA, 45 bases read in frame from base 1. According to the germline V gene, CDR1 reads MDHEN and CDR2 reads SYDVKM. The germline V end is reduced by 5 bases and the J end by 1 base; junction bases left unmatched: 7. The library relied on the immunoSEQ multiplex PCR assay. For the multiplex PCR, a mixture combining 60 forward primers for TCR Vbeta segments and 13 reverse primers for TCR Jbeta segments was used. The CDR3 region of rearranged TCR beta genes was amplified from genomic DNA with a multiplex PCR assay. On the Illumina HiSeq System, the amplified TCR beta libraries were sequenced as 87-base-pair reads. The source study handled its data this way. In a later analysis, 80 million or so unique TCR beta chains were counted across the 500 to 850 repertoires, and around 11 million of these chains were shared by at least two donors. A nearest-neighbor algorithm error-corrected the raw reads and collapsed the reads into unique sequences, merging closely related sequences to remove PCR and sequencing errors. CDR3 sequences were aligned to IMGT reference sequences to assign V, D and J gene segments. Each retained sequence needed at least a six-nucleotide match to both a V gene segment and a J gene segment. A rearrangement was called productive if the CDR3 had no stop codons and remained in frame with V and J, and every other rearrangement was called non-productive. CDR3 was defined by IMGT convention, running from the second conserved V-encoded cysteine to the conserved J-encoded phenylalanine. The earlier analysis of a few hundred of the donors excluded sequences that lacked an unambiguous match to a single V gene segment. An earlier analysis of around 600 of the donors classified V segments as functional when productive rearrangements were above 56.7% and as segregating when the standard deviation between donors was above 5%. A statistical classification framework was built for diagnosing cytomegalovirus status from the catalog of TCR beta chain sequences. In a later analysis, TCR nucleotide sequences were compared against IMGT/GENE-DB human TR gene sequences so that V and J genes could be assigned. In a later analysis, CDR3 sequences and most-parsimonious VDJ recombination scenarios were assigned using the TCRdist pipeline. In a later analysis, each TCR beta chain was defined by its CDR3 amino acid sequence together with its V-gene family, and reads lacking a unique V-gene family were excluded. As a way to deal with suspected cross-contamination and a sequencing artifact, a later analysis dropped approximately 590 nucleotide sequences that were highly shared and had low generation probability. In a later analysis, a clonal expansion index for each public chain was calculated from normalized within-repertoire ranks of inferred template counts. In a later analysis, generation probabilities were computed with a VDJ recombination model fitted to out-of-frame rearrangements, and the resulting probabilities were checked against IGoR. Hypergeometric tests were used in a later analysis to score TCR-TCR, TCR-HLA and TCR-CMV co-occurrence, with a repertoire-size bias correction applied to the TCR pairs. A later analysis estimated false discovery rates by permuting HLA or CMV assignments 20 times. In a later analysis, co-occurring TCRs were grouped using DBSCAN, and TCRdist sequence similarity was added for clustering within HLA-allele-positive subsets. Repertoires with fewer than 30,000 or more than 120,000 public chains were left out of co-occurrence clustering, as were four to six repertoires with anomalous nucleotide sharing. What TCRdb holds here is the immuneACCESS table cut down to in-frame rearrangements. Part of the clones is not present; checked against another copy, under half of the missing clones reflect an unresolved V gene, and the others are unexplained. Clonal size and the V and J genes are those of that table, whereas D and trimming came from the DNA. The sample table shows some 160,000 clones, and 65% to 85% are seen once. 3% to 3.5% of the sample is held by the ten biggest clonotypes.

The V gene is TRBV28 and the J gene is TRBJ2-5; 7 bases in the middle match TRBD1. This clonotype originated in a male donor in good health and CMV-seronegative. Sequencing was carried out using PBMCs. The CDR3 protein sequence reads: CASSPTGASQETQYF. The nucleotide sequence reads TGTGCCAGCAGTCCTACAGGGGCGTCCCAAGAGACCCAGTACTTC. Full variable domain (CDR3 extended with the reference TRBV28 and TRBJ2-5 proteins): DVKVTQSSRYLVKRTGEKVFLECVQDMDHENMFWYRQDPGLGLRLIYFSYDVKMKEKGDIPEGYSVSREKKERFSLILESASTNQTSMYLCASSPTGASQETQYFGPGTRLLVL.